Listed below are T cell receptor beta chains from one sample, sequenced in a study of T cell responses to AZD1222 COVID-19 vaccine. The repertoire was sequenced with immunoSEQ multiplex PCR; TCRdb's copy has only in-frame clones and lacks some. The table shows approximately 140,000 clones, with 89% occurring only once. Material: peripheral blood, obtained on day 0 of AZD1222 vaccination. These receptors all stem from an adult in good health. CDR3s include the opening cysteine and the closing phenylalanine or tryptophan. D genes are given only for firm matches. Expanded clones are given a class, and other clones once, few, many or no size at all.

d_gene,v_gene,abundance,j_gene,CDR3aa,CDR3nt
TRBD2,TRBV2,NA,TRBJ2-7,CASSRLAGYEQYF,TGTGCCAGCAGCAGACTAGCGGGGTACGAGCAGTACTTC
NA,TRBV27,NA,TRBJ2-6,CASSLYSGGNSGANVLTF,TGTGCCAGCAGTTTGTATAGCGGCGGGAACTCTGGGGCCAACGTCCTGACTTTC
TRBD1,TRBV24-1,many,TRBJ2-7,CATSDSKQGAHYEQYF,TGTGCCACCAGTGATTCCAAACAGGGGGCCCACTACGAGCAGTACTTC
NA,TRBV2,NA,TRBJ2-3,CASSEELADTQYF,TGTGCCAGCAGTGAGGAGCTGGCAGATACGCAGTATTTT
TRBD1,TRBV4-2,NA,TRBJ2-1,CASSQDRGTYNEQFF,TGTGCCAGCAGCCAAGACAGGGGGACCTACAATGAGCAGTTCTTC
TRBD1,TRBV5-1,NA,TRBJ2-2,CASSSQGSGELFF,TGCGCCAGCAGCTCACAGGGGTCCGGGGAGCTGTTTTTT
TRBD2,TRBV7-2,NA,TRBJ2-1,CASRHLAGKSYNEQFF,TGTGCCAGCCGCCATCTAGCGGGAAAGTCCTACAATGAGCAGTTCTTC
NA,TRBV4-3,NA,TRBJ1-1,CASSPTGNTEAFF,TGCGCCAGCAGCCCGACAGGGAACACTGAAGCTTTCTTT
NA,TRBV2,NA,TRBJ1-1,CANRTGSSLNTEAFF,TGTGCCAACCGAACCGGGTCCTCCTTGAACACTGAAGCTTTCTTT
NA,TRBV18,NA,TRBJ2-5,CASSPRFGKETQYF,TGTGCCAGCTCACCACGTTTCGGTAAAGAGACCCAGTACTTC
NA,TRBV14,NA,TRBJ2-2,CASSQGRAGELFF,TGTGCCAGCAGCCAAGGGAGGGCCGGGGAGCTGTTTTTT
NA,TRBV5-1,NA,TRBJ1-4,CASSSGHVHNEKLFF,TGCGCCAGCAGCTCCGGACACGTCCATAATGAAAAACTGTTTTTT
NA,TRBV5-4,NA,TRBJ2-5,CASSAGQRETQYF,TGTGCCAGCAGCGCGGGACAGCGAGAGACCCAGTACTTC
NA,TRBV18,NA,TRBJ1-3,CASSHDRTGNTIYF,TGTGCCAGCTCACACGACAGGACTGGAAACACCATATATTTT
NA,TRBV4-1,once,TRBJ1-2,CASSQDPIGANYGYTF,TGCGCCAGCAGCCAGGACCCCATAGGAGCTAACTATGGCTACACCTTC
NA,TRBV19,NA,TRBJ1-5,CASSLIRALNQPQHF,TGTGCCAGTAGCCTAATACGGGCCCTCAATCAGCCCCAGCATTTT
NA,TRBV4-3,NA,TRBJ2-2,CASSPGHGDTGELFF,TGCGCCAGCAGCCCGGGACACGGGGACACCGGGGAGCTGTTTTTT
NA,TRBV2,NA,TRBJ2-5,CASSVRRETQYF,TGTGCCAGCAGTGTCCGCCGGGAGACCCAGTACTTC
TRBD2,TRBV7-9,NA,TRBJ2-7,CASSKYMSGASYEQYF,TGTGCCAGCAGCAAATATATGAGCGGGGCCTCCTACGAGCAGTACTTC
NA,TRBV19,NA,TRBJ2-4,CASSIDVGASNIQYF,TGTGCCAGTAGTATAGACGTGGGGGCGTCAAACATTCAGTACTTC
NA,TRBV7-6,once,TRBJ1-4,CASSSGEKLFF,TGTGCCAGCAGCTCCGGTGAAAAACTGTTTTTT
TRBD1,TRBV29-1,medium-sized,TRBJ2-7,CSARTGNRHEQYF,TGCAGCGCGAGGACAGGGAATCGGCACGAGCAGTACTTC
NA,TRBV9,few,TRBJ2-7,CASSVAPGATYEQYF,TGTGCCAGCAGCGTAGCTCCGGGAGCCACCTACGAGCAGTACTTC
TRBD2,TRBV4-1,NA,TRBJ2-5,CASSQDREREGLRGTQYF,TGCGCCAGCAGCCAAGATCGAGAGCGGGAGGGCCTTCGTGGTACCCAGTACTTC
TRBD2,TRBV28,NA,TRBJ2-5,CASSWGGSAVQYF,TGTGCCAGCAGTTGGGGGGGATCGGCGGTACAGTACTTC
NA,TRBV27,once,TRBJ1-6,CASSAPGANSPLHF,TGTGCCAGCAGTGCCCCGGGGGCCAATTCACCCCTCCACTTT
TRBD1,TRBV4-3,NA,TRBJ1-4,CASSQAGQGGEKLFF,TGCGCCAGCAGCCAAGCTGGCCAGGGGGGAGAAAAACTGTTTTTT
NA,TRBV28,NA,TRBJ2-1,CASSFWPDNEQFF,TGTGCCAGCAGTTTCTGGCCCGACAATGAGCAGTTCTTC
NA,TRBV9,NA,TRBJ1-2,CASSVDPQGTNYGYTF,TGTGCCAGCAGCGTAGACCCGCAGGGAACTAACTATGGCTACACCTTC
NA,TRBV15,once,TRBJ1-1,CATSRDIVGRTEAFF,TGTGCCACCAGCAGAGATATTGTGGGTCGGACTGAAGCTTTCTTT
TRBD2,TRBV7-9,NA,TRBJ2-3,CASSLGPTSGVTDTQYF,TGTGCCAGCAGCTTGGGCCCTACTAGCGGAGTCACAGATACGCAGTATTTT
TRBD1,TRBV15,NA,TRBJ1-2,CATSRAGTGGNYGYTF,TGTGCCACCAGCAGAGCGGGAACAGGGGGCAACTATGGCTACACCTTC
NA,TRBV11-2,NA,TRBJ1-5,CASSPALGMGQPQHF,TGTGCCAGCAGCCCAGCCTTAGGGATGGGACAGCCCCAGCATTTT
NA,TRBV24-1,NA,TRBJ1-4,CATSSDSAYGEKLFF,TGTGCCACCAGTTCGGACAGTGCCTACGGAGAAAAACTGTTTTTT
TRBD1,TRBV14,NA,TRBJ2-7,CASSQPGTGAQEQYF,TGTGCCAGCAGCCAACCCGGGACAGGGGCCCAAGAGCAGTACTTC
TRBD2,TRBV11-2,NA,TRBJ2-2,CASSPLAGALRTGELFF,TGTGCCAGCAGCCCGCTAGCGGGGGCCCTACGTACCGGGGAGCTGTTTTTT
NA,TRBV20-1,few,TRBJ2-3,CSARLGAPQYF,TGCAGTGCTAGGCTGGGGGCCCCTCAGTATTTT
TRBD2,TRBV4-1,NA,TRBJ2-2,CASSQGPDSRLAENTGELFF,TGCGCCAGCAGCCAAGGTCCCGACTCTAGACTAGCGGAGAACACCGGGGAGCTGTTTTTT
NA,TRBV18,NA,TRBJ2-3,CASSPGQGSDTQYF,TGTGCCAGCTCACCGGGGCAGGGGTCAGATACGCAGTATTTT
NA,TRBV7-9,NA,TRBJ1-1,CASSPDREAFF,TGTGCCAGCAGCCCAGACAGGGAAGCTTTCTTT
NA,TRBV18,NA,TRBJ1-2,CASSTLGPSGYTF,TGTGCCAGCTCAACGTTGGGGCCGAGCGGCTACACCTTC
TRBD1,TRBV5-6,NA,TRBJ1-5,CASSSSIQGNGQPQHF,TGTGCCAGCAGCTCATCTATACAGGGGAATGGTCAGCCCCAGCATTTT
TRBD2,TRBV3-1/TRBV3-2,few,TRBJ2-5,CASSRTSGRLGETQYF,TGTGCCAGCAGCAGGACTAGCGGGAGACTCGGCGAGACCCAGTACTTC
TRBD2,TRBV6-2/TRBV6-3,NA,TRBJ2-1,CASSFSGGDWSTYNEQFF,TGTGCCAGCAGTTTTAGCGGGGGGGATTGGAGTACGTACAATGAGCAGTTCTTC
NA,TRBV5-8,NA,TRBJ1-3,CASSFTGTGNTIYF,TGTGCCAGCAGCTTTACAGGGACTGGAAACACCATATATTTT
NA,TRBV19,NA,TRBJ1-1,CAILSNTEAFF,TGTGCCATCCTCTCGAACACTGAAGCTTTCTTT
NA,TRBV6-6,NA,TRBJ1-2,CASSPPAGEGYTF,TGTGCCAGCAGTCCCCCGGCGGGAGAGGGCTACACCTTC
NA,TRBV9,once,TRBJ1-5,CASSEGGARGQPQHF,TGTGCCAGCAGCGAAGGGGGGGCGAGGGGTCAGCCCCAGCATTTT
TRBD2,TRBV7-9,NA,TRBJ2-5,CASSSQWEGGRETQYF,TGTGCCAGCAGCTCTCAGTGGGAGGGTGGTCGAGAGACCCAGTACTTC
NA,TRBV6-2/TRBV6-3,NA,TRBJ2-7,CASSYSTRKEQYF,TGTGCCAGCAGTTACTCGACACGGAAGGAGCAGTACTTC
NA,TRBV28,NA,TRBJ2-2,CASSARLPYSGELFF,TGTGCCAGCAGTGCCAGACTACCCTACTCCGGGGAGCTGTTTTTT
NA,TRBV30,NA,TRBJ1-1,CAWTTDRTVTNTEAFF,TGTGCCTGGACCACCGACCGGACAGTGACGAACACTGAAGCTTTCTTT
NA,TRBV6-6,NA,TRBJ2-7,CASKRDTDAYEQYF,TGTGCCAGCAAGCGGGACACAGACGCCTACGAGCAGTACTTC
TRBD1,TRBV27,once,TRBJ1-2,CASSSPGQGYYGYTF,TGTGCCAGCAGTTCTCCGGGACAGGGGTACTATGGCTACACCTTC
NA,TRBV6-5,NA,TRBJ1-1,CASSYTGSNTEAFF,TGTGCCAGCAGTTACACCGGGTCCAACACTGAAGCTTTCTTT